The 15 T cell receptor beta chains reported below all come from one sample, sequenced in a study of blood T cell repertoires in COVID-19. The protocol was immunoSEQ multiplex PCR, while the TCRdb copy is restricted to in-frame clones and leaves out a portion. The sample contains around 190,000 clones, around nine tenths of which appear only once. The specimen sequenced was peripheral blood. The receptor set was obtained from a man aged 50 to 60 with COVID-19, enrolled during active disease.

This chain links TRBV28 with TRBJ2-1; 9 nucleotides line up with TRBD2. J lost 0 bases, V lost 7 bases, and 7 bases had no gene match. Germline V gives CDR1 MDHEN, CDR2 SYDVKM. The CDR3 spans 16 residues. The CDR3 reads CASTVLAGDSYNEQFF. The CDR3 region has the DNA TGTGCCAGCACTGTTTTAGCGGGGGACTCCTACAATGAGCAGTTCTTC.

This chain joins TRBV7-8 and TRBJ2-1; unclear D gene. Germline-derived CDR1 and CDR2 are SGHVS and FQNEAQ. CDR3 length: 16 residues. V dropped 4 bases and J dropped 0 bases, with 13 bases sitting between them. CDR3 region: CASSSQSRSSYNEQFF. The CDR3 coding sequence is TGTGCCAGCAGCTCCCAAAGTCGTAGCTCCTACAATGAGCAGTTCTTC.

The chain links TRBV6-6 to TRBJ1-3, with D possibly being TRBD1 (5 bases). The V end lost 2 bases, the J end lost 4 bases, and 9 bases lay between the germline ends. The CDR3 extends over 14 amino acids. CDR1 MNHNY and CDR2 SVGAGI come from the germline V gene (reference sequence). The CDR3 coding sequence is TGTGCCAGCAGTTACGGGGGGGTCGGAAACACCATATATTTT. Translation: CASSYGGVGNTIYF.

The chain has TRBV7-3 and TRBJ2-3, with 9 bases that match TRBD1. CDR3 size: 16 residues. The germline V gene encodes CDR1 SGHTA and CDR2 FQGTGA. V lost 1 base, J lost 3 bases, and 5 bases stayed unmatched. CDR3 sequence: CASSLNVGQGTDTQYF. As DNA, the CDR3 is TGTGCCAGCAGCTTAAATGTAGGACAGGGGACAGATACGCAGTATTTT.

This clone was seen just once. The chain joins TRBV18 to TRBJ2-5; 11 positions agree with TRBD2. The J segment lost 1 base and the V segment lost 5 bases, leaving 0 bases of the junction unmatched. The CDR3 is made up of 14 amino acids. CDR1 is KGHSH and CDR2 is LQKENI in the germline V gene. The CDR3 nucleotides are TGTGCCAGCTCAGGGACTAGCGGCCAAGAGACCCAGTACTTC. This codes for CASSGTSGQETQYF.

This chain uses TRBV19 with TRBJ2-7, with D hard to call. The V gene's germline CDR1 is LNHDA and CDR2 SQIVND (reference sequence). The CDR3 is made up of 13 amino acids. Trimming removed 8 bases at V and 4 bases at J, with 15 bases between. As DNA, the CDR3 is TGTGCCAGTTCCGACCATCCTAGGTACGAGCAGTACTTC. Translation gives CASSDHPRYEQYF.

The V and J genes are TRBV28 and TRBJ1-5; maybe TRBD1 (5 bases). The germline V gene encodes CDR1 MDHEN and CDR2 SYDVKM. The CDR3 covers 14 residues. V lost 2 bases to trimming and J lost 4 bases, with 9 bases between them. In nucleotides, the CDR3 is TGTGCCAGCAGTTTAAGGCAGGGTAATCAGCCCCAGCATTTT. It encodes CASSLRQGNQPQHF.

The V and J genes are TRBV5-1 and TRBJ2-2; unclear D gene. There are 14 residues in the CDR3. The V gene lost 0 bases and the J gene lost 2 bases, with 5 bases spanning the gap. Germline lookup yields CDR1 SGHRS and CDR2 YFSETQ. The CDR3 loop reads CASSLVGNTGELFF. The CDR3 DNA sequence: TGCGCCAGCAGCTTGGTCGGTAACACCGGGGAGCTGTTTTTT. The variable domain in full, with the rest retrieved from reference TRBV5-1 and TRBJ2-2, is KAGVTQTPRYLIKTRGQQVTLSCSPISGHRSVSWYQQTPGQGLQFLFEYFSETQRNKGNFPGRFSGRQFSNSRSEMNVSTLELGDSALYLCASSLVGNTGELFFGEGSRLTVL.

The chain employs TRBV28 and TRBJ2-7, with TRBD1 matching 7 bases. Germline trimming cut 9 bases from V and 3 bases from J; bases unmatched to any gene: 5. Germline CDR1 and CDR2: MDHEN and SYDVKM. The CDR3 has 12 amino acids. CDR3 protein: CASTGVSYEQYF. CDR3 nucleotides: TGTGCCAGTACAGGGGTTAGCTACGAGCAGTACTTC. The full variable domain, completed using reference TRBV28 and TRBJ2-7, is DVKVTQSSRYLVKRTGEKVFLECVQDMDHENMFWYRQDPGLGLRLIYFSYDVKMKEKGDIPEGYSVSREKKERFSLILESASTNQTSMYLCASTGVSYEQYFGPGTRLTVT.

The J gene is TRBJ2-1, the V gene TRBV2; 9 bases fit TRBD2. Germline V gives CDR1 SNHLY, CDR2 FYNNEI. The CDR3 consists of 15 residues. With V trimmed by 2 bases and J by 6 bases, 5 bases remained unmatched. In nucleotides, the CDR3 is TGTGCCAGCAGTGAACGGCTAGCGGGATCCAATGAGCAGTTCTTC. Amino acids: CASSERLAGSNEQFF.

The CDR3 here is CASGDGSYEQYF. CDR3 nucleotide sequence: TGTGCCAGCGGAGACGGTTCCTACGAGCAGTACTTC. The rearrangement uses TRBV12-3 or TRBV12-4 and TRBJ2-7; the D is unclear. This CDR3 has 12 residues. V dropped 8 bases and J dropped 1 base, with 9 bases sitting between them.

The V call is TRBV28, the J call TRBJ2-5, with TRBD2 matching 8 bases. The length of the CDR3 is 14 residues. Trimming took 5 bases from V and 6 from J; bases not matched to a gene: 8. CDR1 and CDR2 from the germline V gene are MDHEN and SYDVKM. The CDR3 reads CASSTLAGSKTQYF. DNA for the CDR3: TGTGCCAGCAGTACATTAGCGGGGTCGAAGACCCAGTACTTC.

This chain links TRBV2 with TRBJ2-3; 8 bases are shared with TRBD2. The trim removed 8 bases at V and 8 bases at J, leaving 12 bases unmatched. Germline CDR1 reads SNHLY; CDR2 reads FYNNEI. The CDR3 has 14 residues. This CDR3 is CASGVPGGGGTQYF. The CDR3 bases are TGTGCCAGCGGAGTCCCGGGAGGGGGGGGTACGCAGTATTTT.

The genes are TRBV5-1 and TRBJ2-1, with TRBD2 matching over 10 bases. From germline, CDR1 is SGHRS and CDR2 YFSETQ. V shed 0 bases, J shed 7 bases, and the junction held 4 bases outside the gene matches. This CDR3 is built from 15 residues. The CDR3 loop is CASSLVLAGENEQFF. The CDR3 DNA is TGCGCCAGCAGCTTGGTCCTAGCGGGAGAGAATGAGCAGTTCTTC.

V gene TRBV19 combines with J gene TRBJ1-5; 7 bases fit TRBD1. V lost 3 bases and J lost 3; bases outside the gene matches: 8. This CDR3 region has 16 residues. Germline V gene lookup returns CDR1 LNHDA and CDR2 SQIVND (reference sequence). The CDR3 loop is CASSIYGDRANQPQHF. The CDR3 DNA is TGTGCCAGTAGTATTTATGGTGACAGGGCCAATCAGCCCCAGCATTTT. Complete variable domain (other parts from reference TRBV19 and TRBJ1-5): DGGITQSPKYLFRKEGQNVTLSCEQNLNHDAMYWYRQDPGQGLRLIYYSQIVNDFQKGDIAEGYSVSREKKESFPLTVTSAQKNPTAFYLCASSIYGDRANQPQHFGDGTRLSIL.